This TCR beta chain was sequenced in a study of blood T cell repertoires in COVID-19. Study-level background: Specimens from acute and convalescent COVID-19 originated in the United States, Italy and Spain. PBMCs, B-cell-depleted T cells, or T cells were the source of the cDNA or gDNA that made up the material.

This CDR3 contains 12 residues. Trimming took off 7 bases at V and 0 bases at J, with 5 bases between the two ends. Germline CDR1 and CDR2: MNHNY and SVGAGI (reference sequence). How the authors handled the data: By means of reference gene primer amplification, nucleated cell counts were estimated. Using immunoSEQ multiplex PCR, the repertoire was profiled, and TCRdb retains in-frame clones only, with some absent. V, J and clone size reflect that table, while D and trimming were determined from the DNA. Among about 260,000 clones listed, 84% were seen once. This clone is a singleton in its sample. The chain recombines TRBV6-6 with TRBJ2-3; maybe TRBD1 (5 bases). The sequence came from a human donor in a cohort sampled during active COVID-19. The source material was peripheral blood. CDR3 region: CASTGSTDTQYF. The CDR3 DNA reads TGTGCCAGCACAGGGAGCACAGATACGCAGTATTTT.